This is a list of T cell receptor beta chains from one sample in a study of chemoradiotherapy in HPV16-positive cancers. Profiled with immunoSEQ multiplex PCR; TCRdb holds only in-frame clones, not every one. The sample has about 7,400 clones, around two thirds seen once; the top ten hold roughly 17%. Sample: tumor tissue, taken from a patient who underwent chemoradiotherapy. Source of these receptors: a human donor with HPV-associated anogenital cancer. Both conserved end residues are part of each CDR3. D genes are given only for firm matches. Only some rows state a clone size, as once, few, many or a class for expanded clones.

.	TRBJ2-1	TRBV29-1	.	CSVDGRLYSYNEQFF	TGCAGCGTTGATGGTCGCTTATACTCCTACAATGAGCAGTTCTTC
.	TRBJ1-5	TRBV18	once	CASSPPAWNSNQPQHF	TGTGCCAGCTCACCACCCGCCTGGAATAGCAATCAGCCCCAGCATTTT
TRBD1	TRBJ1-2	TRBV2	.	CASNRGDGYTF	TGTGCCAGCAACAGGGGGGATGGCTACACCTTC
TRBD1	TRBJ1-1	TRBV27	.	CASSFVPGQGPAFF	TGTGCCAGCAGTTTCGTCCCGGGACAGGGGCCGGCTTTCTTT
.	TRBJ2-2	TRBV7-2	.	CASSLIGVGELFF	TGTGCCAGCAGCTTAATTGGTGTCGGGGAGCTGTTTTTT
.	TRBJ2-1	TRBV28	.	CASSLVGRRVNEQFF	TGTGCCAGCAGTTTAGTTGGACGAAGGGTCAATGAGCAGTTCTTC
.	TRBJ2-7	TRBV5-8	.	CASSFGSGNNEQYF	TGTGCCAGCAGCTTTGGATCCGGGAACAACGAGCAGTACTTC
TRBD2	TRBJ2-1	TRBV7-3	.	CASSLLAGSSYNEQFF	TGTGCCAGCAGCTTGTTAGCGGGGAGCTCCTACAATGAGCAGTTCTTC
.	TRBJ1-1	TRBV4-1	.	CASSQESLNTEAFF	TGCGCCAGCAGCCAAGAATCACTGAACACTGAAGCTTTCTTT
.	TRBJ1-1	TRBV11-2	.	CASSPPANTEAFF	TGTGCCAGCAGCCCCCCAGCGAACACTGAAGCTTTCTTT
TRBD1	TRBJ2-5	TRBV5-1	.	CASSLTGTGAETQYF	TGCGCCAGCAGCCTAACCGGGACAGGGGCGGAGACCCAGTACTTC
TRBD2	TRBJ2-1	TRBV29-1	.	CSVEWGRGGNEQFF	TGCAGCGTTGAATGGGGGCGGGGGGGAAATGAGCAGTTCTTC
.	TRBJ2-7	TRBV9	.	CASSPYGAGTYEQYF	TGTGCCAGCAGCCCTTACGGAGCGGGCACCTACGAGCAGTACTTC
TRBD1	TRBJ1-2	TRBV9	.	CASSVDPLDRGRGYTF	TGTGCCAGCAGCGTTGACCCCCTGGACAGGGGGCGCGGCTACACCTTC
TRBD1	TRBJ2-7	TRBV6-5	.	CASSYWGQGVSNEQYF	TGTGCCAGCAGTTATTGGGGACAGGGGGTCTCGAACGAGCAGTACTTC
TRBD2	TRBJ2-2	TRBV6-5	.	CASSYSPAGGTGELFF	TGTGCCAGCAGTTACTCACCAGCGGGGGGAACCGGGGAGCTGTTTTTT
.	TRBJ2-7	TRBV28	medium-sized	CASSFVTGAYEQYF	TGTGCCAGCAGTTTCGTGACAGGTGCCTACGAGCAGTACTTC
TRBD1	TRBJ2-3	TRBV5-4	.	CASSLPGQGTDTQYF	TGTGCCAGCAGCTTGCCGGGACAGGGAACAGATACGCAGTATTTT
.	TRBJ2-7	TRBV11-1	.	CASSLGREDEQYF	TGTGCCAGCAGCTTAGGCAGGGAGGACGAGCAGTACTTC
.	TRBJ2-3	TRBV19	.	CASSMWGGLADTQYF	TGTGCCAGTAGTATGTGGGGGGGGCTGGCAGATACGCAGTATTTT
TRBD2	TRBJ2-3	TRBV7-2	.	CASSTLAGITDTQYF	TGTGCCAGCAGTACGCTAGCGGGCATCACAGATACGCAGTATTTT
.	TRBJ2-3	TRBV9	.	CASAVEQGTDTQYF	TGTGCCAGCGCCGTAGAACAGGGTACAGATACGCAGTATTTT
.	TRBJ1-5	TRBV4-1	few	CASSQDGGSNQPQHF	TGCGCCAGCAGCCAAGATGGGGGAAGCAATCAGCCCCAGCATTTT
.	TRBJ2-3	TRBV5-1	.	CASSLVGGDTQYF	TGCGCCAGCAGCTTGGTAGGCGGAGATACGCAGTATTTT
.	TRBJ1-1	TRBV27	.	CASASAFGAFF	TGTGCCAGCGCCAGTGCATTCGGGGCTTTCTTT
TRBD1	TRBJ1-6	TRBV6-4	.	CASRDRDNSPLHF	TGTGCCAGCAGGGACAGGGATAATTCACCCCTCCACTTT
.	TRBJ1-6	TRBV14	.	CASSPNDRFTPLHF	TGTGCCAGCAGCCCAAACGACAGATTTACACCCCTCCACTTT
.	TRBJ1-6	TRBV7-3	.	CASSYPKGRSPLHF	TGTGCCAGCAGCTACCCGAAGGGGCGCTCACCCCTCCACTTT
.	TRBJ2-3	TRBV5-1	.	CASCLDLADTQYF	TGCGCCAGCTGCCTGGATCTGGCAGATACGCAGTATTTT